This passage covers 8 T cell receptor beta chains from one sample sequenced in a study of blood T cell repertoires in COVID-19. Sequenced by immunoSEQ multiplex PCR; TCRdb stores in-frame clones only, minus some. The table includes over 250,000 clones, approximately 88% detected once. Sequences were obtained from peripheral blood. These receptor sequences come from a man aged 45-60 years with acute or convalescent COVID-19.

This chain joins TRBV11-2 and TRBJ1-1; TRBD1 matches at 11 bases. The CDR3 totals 15 residues. Germline-derived CDR1 and CDR2 are SGHAT and FQNNGV. The V and J ends lost 4 bases and 4 bases, in that order; junction bases with no gene match: 5. This CDR3 reads CASSSPGQGVTEAFF. The CDR3 nucleotides read TGTGCCAGCAGCTCCCCGGGACAGGGGGTCACTGAAGCTTTCTTT.

This clone appeared a single time. The DNA of the CDR3 is TGTGCCTGGGAACAGGGAAGCAATCAGCCCCAGCATTTT. Translated, it gives CAWEQGSNQPQHF. This chain connects TRBV30 to TRBJ1-5; possible D gene TRBD1, 6 bases. Trimming took 5 bases from V and 1 from J, leaving 9 bases between them. This CDR3 has 13 residues. In germline, CDR1 is GTSNPN, CDR2 SVGIG (reference sequence).

In this sample, this clone turned up once. The rearrangement links TRBV19 to TRBJ1-5; maybe TRBD1 (5 bases). Germline V gene sequence: CDR1 LNHDA, CDR2 SQIVND (reference sequence). Trimming removed 3 bases at V and 7 bases at J, with 13 bases between. This CDR3 has 14 amino acids. CDR3: CASSIRGPEQPQHF. The CDR3 nucleotides read TGTGCCAGTAGTATTAGGGGCCCGGAGCAGCCCCAGCATTTT. Looking up the rest from reference TRBV19 and TRBJ1-5 gives the full variable domain: DGGITQSPKYLFRKEGQNVTLSCEQNLNHDAMYWYRQDPGQGLRLIYYSQIVNDFQKGDIAEGYSVSREKKESFPLTVTSAQKNPTAFYLCASSIRGPEQPQHFGDGTRLSIL.

In DNA form, the CDR3 reads TGTGCCAGCAGCGTAGAATGGGGCGTTGTCAATGAGCAGTTCTTC. Translating gives CASSVEWGVVNEQFF. The rearrangement links TRBV9 to TRBJ2-1; D possibly corresponds to TRBD1 (5 bases). The CDR3 sequence is 15 residues long. Germline CDR1 is SGDLS and CDR2 is YYNGEE. The V end lost 0 bases, the J end lost 6 bases, and 13 bases lay between the germline ends.

The V call is TRBV10-1, the J call TRBJ2-3; 11 positions agree with TRBD2. Germline V CDR1 and CDR2: WNHNN, SYGVQD (reference sequence). J was trimmed by 2 bases and V by 3 bases; bases with no gene match: 4. The CDR3 covers 16 residues. This CDR3 is CASSDLAGGFTDTQYF. The CDR3 coding sequence is TGCGCCAGCAGTGATCTAGCGGGGGGATTCACAGATACGCAGTATTTT.

This clone was counted a single time. This chain connects TRBV3-1 (or the pseudogene TRBV3-2) to TRBJ2-1; the match to TRBD1 covers 8 bases. Germline values: CDR1 LGHDT, CDR2 YNNKEL (reference sequence). After removal of 1 base from V and 7 bases from J, the junction contained 9 bases not matched to a gene. CDR3 length: 16 amino acids. CDR3: CASSQGVGQGGNEQFF. The CDR3 DNA follows: TGTGCCAGCAGCCAAGGGGTCGGACAGGGTGGGAATGAGCAGTTCTTC.

This clone was observed once. The chain links TRBV5-8 to TRBJ1-1, with a possible D match to TRBD1 (5 bases). V was cut by 0 bases and J by 7 bases, with 13 bases left in between. The CDR3 has 14 amino acids. The germline CDR1 and CDR2 sequences are SGHTS and YDEGEE. CDR3 in amino acids: CASSLGQGRNEAFF. The DNA for the CDR3 is TGTGCCAGCAGCTTGGGGCAGGGTCGGAATGAAGCTTTCTTT.

This sequence joins TRBV4-2 and TRBJ1-6; D possibly corresponds to TRBD1 (6 bases). Per germline, CDR1 LGHNA and CDR2 YNFKEQ. Trimming took 7 bases from V and 8 from J, leaving 12 bases between them. The CDR3 contains 13 residues. In DNA, the CDR3 is TGTGCCAGCAATCAGGGGAGGGATTCACCCCTCCACTTT. Residues: CASNQGRDSPLHF.